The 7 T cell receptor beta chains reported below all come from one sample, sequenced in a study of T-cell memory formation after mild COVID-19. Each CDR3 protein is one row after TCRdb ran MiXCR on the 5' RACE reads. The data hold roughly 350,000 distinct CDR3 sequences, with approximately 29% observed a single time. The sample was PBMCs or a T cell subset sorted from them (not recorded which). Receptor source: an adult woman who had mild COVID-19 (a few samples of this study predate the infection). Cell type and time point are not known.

The CDR3 loop is CASNHGDATQETQYF. DNA for the CDR3: TGCGCCAGCAACCACGGGGATGCTACCCAAGAGACCCAGTACTTC. The chain has TRBV5-1 and TRBJ2-5; possibly TRBD2 for D (5 bases). The germline gives CDR1 SGHRS, CDR2 YFSETQ. V lost 6 bases, J lost 1 base, and 16 bases lay in between. This CDR3 is built from 15 residues.

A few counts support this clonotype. The CDR3 loop reads CASSTDRDYEQYF. CDR3 nucleotides: TGTGCCAGCAGCACGGACAGGGACTACGAGCAGTACTTC. The chain has TRBV7-6 and TRBJ2-7, with 8 bases that match TRBD1. V was pared by 5 bases and J by 3 bases, with 3 bases of the junction left unmatched. The germline V gene encodes CDR1 SGHVS and CDR2 FNYEAQ. The CDR3 has 13 amino acids.

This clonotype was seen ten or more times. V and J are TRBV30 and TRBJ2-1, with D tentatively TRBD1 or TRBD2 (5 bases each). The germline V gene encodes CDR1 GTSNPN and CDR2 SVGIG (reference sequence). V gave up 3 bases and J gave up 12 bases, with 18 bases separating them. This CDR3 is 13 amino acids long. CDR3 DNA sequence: TGTGCCTGGAGCGCGGAGCTACGTGGGGGGCAGTTCTTC. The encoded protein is CAWSAELRGGQFF.

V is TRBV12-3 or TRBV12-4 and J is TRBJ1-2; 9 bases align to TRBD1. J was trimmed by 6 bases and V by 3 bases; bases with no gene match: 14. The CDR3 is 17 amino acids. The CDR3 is CASSFFVGTGRGDGYTF. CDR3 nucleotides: TGTGCCAGCAGTTTTTTCGTCGGGACAGGGCGTGGGGATGGCTACACCTTC.

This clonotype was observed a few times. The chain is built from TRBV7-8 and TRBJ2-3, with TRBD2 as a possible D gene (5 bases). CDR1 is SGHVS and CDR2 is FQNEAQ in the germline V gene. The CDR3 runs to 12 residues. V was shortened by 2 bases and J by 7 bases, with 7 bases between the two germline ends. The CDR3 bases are TGTGCCAGCAGCTTATCGGGGAATACGCAGTATTTT. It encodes CASSLSGNTQYF.

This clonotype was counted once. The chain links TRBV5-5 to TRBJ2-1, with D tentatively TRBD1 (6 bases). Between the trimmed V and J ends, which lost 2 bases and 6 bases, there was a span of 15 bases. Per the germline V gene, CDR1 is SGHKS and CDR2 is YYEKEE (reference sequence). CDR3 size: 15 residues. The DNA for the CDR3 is TGTGCCAGCAGCTTTATACAGGGTTACCGCAATGAGCAGTTCTTC. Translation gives CASSFIQGYRNEQFF.

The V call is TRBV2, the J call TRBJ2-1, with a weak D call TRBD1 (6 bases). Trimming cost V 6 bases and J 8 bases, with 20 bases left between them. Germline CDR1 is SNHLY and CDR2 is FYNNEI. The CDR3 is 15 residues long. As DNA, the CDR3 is TGTGCCAGCAGCACAGGGCTGGGCATCGGGTATGAGCAGTTCTTC. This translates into CASSTGLGIGYEQFF.